What follows are 15 T cell receptor beta chains derived from one specimen sequenced in a study of long-term antiretroviral therapy in people with HIV. Version v3.0 of the immunoSEQ assay was performed at survey level. Assay: immunoSEQ multiplex PCR; the TCRdb copy retains only in-frame clones and omits some. The data show around 16,000 clones, less than 80% seen once. The sequencing used unsorted PBMCs, collected nearly 3.3 years after starting antiretroviral therapy. These receptors all come from a woman aged 35 to 49 with HIV.

The chain has TRBV7-2 and TRBJ2-2; TRBD1 agrees at 9 bases. With V trimmed by 0 bases and J by 5 bases, 4 bases remained unmatched. This CDR3 has 16 amino acids. Germline V gene data show CDR1 as SGHTA and CDR2 as FQGNSA. For the CDR3, the DNA is TGTGCCAGCAGCTTAGCCGGGACAGGGATGACCGGGGAGCTGTTTTTT. Its protein is CASSLAGTGMTGELFF.

The genes are TRBV6-6 and TRBJ1-2; D gene uncertain. V gave up 5 bases and J gave up 0 bases, with 13 bases separating them. This CDR3 has 15 residues. Per germline, CDR1 MNHNY and CDR2 SVGAGI (reference sequence). CDR3: CASSTGPRANYGYTF. The CDR3 bases are TGTGCCAGCAGTACTGGACCACGAGCTAACTATGGCTACACCTTC.

The V call is TRBV7-8, the J call TRBJ2-5; 7 positions agree with TRBD2. CDR3 length equals 15 residues. V shed 2 bases, J shed 0 bases, and the junction held 3 bases outside the gene matches. The germline V gene has CDR1 SGHVS and CDR2 FQNEAQ. The DNA of the CDR3 is TGTGCCAGCAGCTTAAGCGGGGTGAACCAAGAGACCCAGTACTTC. It is translated as CASSLSGVNQETQYF.

The chain couples TRBV7-2 to TRBJ2-6, with 9 bases matching TRBD1. This CDR3 comprises 17 residues. CDR1 is SGHTA and CDR2 is FQGNSA in the germline V gene. Trimming cost V 2 bases and J 0 bases; bases outside gene matches: 2. CDR3 nucleotides: TGTGCCAGCAGCTTAACAGGGGGCCTCTCTGGGGCCAACGTCCTGACTTTC. It specifies CASSLTGGLSGANVLTF.

This chain connects TRBV29-1 to TRBJ1-5, with D hard to call. The germline gives CDR1 SQVTM, CDR2 ANQGSEA. V lost 5 bases and J 4 bases, leaving 9 bases between the germline ends. The CDR3 contains 12 residues. The CDR3 DNA sequence: TGCAGCGTTAGTGGCGGAAATCAGCCCCAGCATTTT. Amino acids: CSVSGGNQPQHF.

The rearrangement joins TRBV5-5 to TRBJ1-3; 7 nucleotides agree with TRBD1. With V trimmed by 4 bases and J by 4 bases, 5 bases remained unmatched. The CDR3 has 14 residues. Germline loops: CDR1 SGHKS, CDR2 YYEKEE (reference sequence). CDR3 sequence (DNA): TGTGCCAGCAGCGTCGAACAGGGGGGAAACACCATATATTTT. Residues: CASSVEQGGNTIYF.

The V call is TRBV18, the J call TRBJ2-3, with 9 bases lining up with TRBD1. Germline CDR1 and CDR2: KGHSH and LQKENI. V was pared by 2 bases and J by 3 bases, with 3 bases of the junction left unmatched. The CDR3 consists of 15 residues. CDR3 nucleotides: TGTGCCAGCTCACCATTGGGACAGGGTACAGATACGCAGTATTTT. Translation: CASSPLGQGTDTQYF. Full variable domain (missing parts from reference TRBV18 and TRBJ2-3): NAGVMQNPRHLVRRRGQEARLRCSPMKGHSHVYWYRQLPEEGLKFMVYLQKENIIDESGMPKERFSAEFPKEGPSILRIQQVVRGDSAAYFCASSPLGQGTDTQYFGPGTRLTVL.

V and J are TRBV7-9 and TRBJ2-3; D tentatively reads TRBD1 or TRBD2 (6 bases each). The CDR3 extends over 16 amino acids. Deletions cut 2 bases from V and 3 bases from J, with 15 bases between. CDR1 and CDR2 (germline): SEHNR, FQNEAQ (reference sequence). The chain's CDR3 is CASSLRGAEGTDTQYF. CDR3 nucleotides: TGTGCCAGCAGCTTAAGGGGGGCCGAAGGGACAGATACGCAGTATTTT.

The chain links TRBV30 to TRBJ2-3; D not resolved. The CDR3 sequence is 15 residues long. V was shortened by 0 bases and J by 0 bases, with 10 bases between the two germline ends. In germline, CDR1 is GTSNPN, CDR2 SVGIG (reference sequence). As DNA, the CDR3 is TGTGCCTGGAGTGTAGGACCCCAAAGCACAGATACGCAGTATTTT. It translates to CAWSVGPQSTDTQYF.

V usage is TRBV10-2 and J usage is TRBJ2-1, with 8 bases aligning to TRBD1. The CDR3 sequence is 14 residues long. The germline gives CDR1 WSHSY, CDR2 SAAADI. V trimming: 3 bases; J trimming: 7 bases; junction bases outside the gene matches: 5. The CDR3 bases are TGCGCCAGCAGTGAACAGGGGGTAAGGAATGAGCAGTTCTTC. The encoded protein is CASSEQGVRNEQFF.

This sequence joins TRBV5-1 and TRBJ2-2; unclear D gene. CDR3 size: 13 residues. The germline V and J ends were trimmed by 2 bases and 4 bases, with 6 bases remaining between them. The germline gives CDR1 SGHRS, CDR2 YFSETQ. CDR3 in amino acids: CASSLQSTGELFF. The CDR3 nucleotides read TGCGCCAGCAGCTTACAGAGCACCGGGGAGCTGTTTTTT.

The chain uses TRBV10-3 and TRBJ2-1, with no clear D. The CDR3 has 15 residues. Trimming shortened V by 3 bases and J by 4 bases, and 13 bases separated the two germline ends. Germline loops: CDR1 ENHRY, CDR2 SYGVKD. In DNA, the CDR3 is TGTGCCATCAGTGAATCGACAAACCCTTACAATGAGCAGTTCTTC. Residues: CAISESTNPYNEQFF.

A few counts support this clone. This chain connects TRBV6-5 to TRBJ2-7, with D possibly being TRBD1 (6 bases). With 8 bases removed from V and 4 bases from J, the gap between germline ends came to 15 bases. The germline CDR1 and CDR2 sequences are MNHEY and SVGAGI. This CDR3 spans 13 amino acids. CDR3 sequence reads: CASGKQGLYEQYF. The CDR3 DNA follows: TGTGCCAGCGGTAAACAGGGTCTGTACGAGCAGTACTTC.

The chain employs TRBV5-5 and TRBJ2-3, with TRBD1 identical over 9 bases. J lost 3 bases, V lost 2 bases, and 4 bases had no gene match. Per the germline V gene, CDR1 is SGHKS and CDR2 is YYEKEE (reference sequence). There are 15 residues in the CDR3. The CDR3 DNA reads as TGTGCCAGCAGCTTTGGGACAGGGTTGACAGATACGCAGTATTTT. Protein: CASSFGTGLTDTQYF.

V is TRBV5-4 and J is TRBJ1-2; 9 bases map to TRBD1. The germline V gene has CDR1 SGHNT and CDR2 YYREEE (reference sequence). Germline trimming cut 3 bases from V and 4 bases from J; bases unmatched to any gene: 7. This CDR3 spans 15 amino acids. CDR3: CASSSGTGWAYGYTF. CDR3 DNA: TGTGCCAGCAGCTCCGGGACAGGGTGGGCCTATGGCTACACCTTC. Full variable domain (missing parts from reference TRBV5-4 and TRBJ1-2): ETGVTQSPTHLIKTRGQQVTLRCSSQSGHNTVSWYQQALGQGPQFIFQYYREEENGRGNFPPRFSGLQFPNYSSELNVNALELDDSALYLCASSSGTGWAYGYTFGSGTRLTVV.